This T cell receptor beta chain was sequenced in a study of long-term antiretroviral therapy in people with HIV. This was the immunoSEQ v3.0 assay at survey level. Generated by immunoSEQ multiplex PCR, the TCRdb table keeps only in-frame clones and is missing some. The sample lists tens of thousands of clones; 95% were seen once. The source of this sequence is a man aged 45-65 years with HIV. This specimen consisted of unsorted PBMCs, obtained 5.3 years after starting antiretroviral therapy.

The CDR3 is CASSLGQGAFDEQYF. Written as DNA, the CDR3 is TGTGCCAGCAGCCTTGGACAGGGAGCTTTTGACGAGCAGTACTTC. This chain uses TRBV7-2 with TRBJ2-7; 8 positions agree with TRBD1. Trimming at V came to 5 bases and at J to 5 bases, leaving 11 bases not matched to a gene. CDR1 is SGHTA, CDR2 FQGNSA, per germline. The CDR3 length is 15 residues.